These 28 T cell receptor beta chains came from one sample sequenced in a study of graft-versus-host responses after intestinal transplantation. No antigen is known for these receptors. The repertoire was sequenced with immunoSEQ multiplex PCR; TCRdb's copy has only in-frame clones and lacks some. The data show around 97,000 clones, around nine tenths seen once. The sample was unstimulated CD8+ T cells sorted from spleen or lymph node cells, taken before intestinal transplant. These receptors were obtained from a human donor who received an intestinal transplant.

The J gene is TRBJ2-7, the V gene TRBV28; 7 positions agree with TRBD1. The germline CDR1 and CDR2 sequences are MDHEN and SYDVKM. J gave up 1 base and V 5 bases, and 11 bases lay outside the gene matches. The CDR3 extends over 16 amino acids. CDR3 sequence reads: CASSGNRGEPSYEQYF. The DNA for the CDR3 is TGTGCCAGCAGTGGGAACAGGGGCGAACCTTCCTACGAGCAGTACTTC.

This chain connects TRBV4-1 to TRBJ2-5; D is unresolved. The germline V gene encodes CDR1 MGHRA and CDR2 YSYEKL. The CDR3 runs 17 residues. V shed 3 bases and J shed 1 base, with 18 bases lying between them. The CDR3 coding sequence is TGCGCCAGCAGCCAGGATGTCCTTGTAGACTTCCAAGAGACCCAGTACTTC. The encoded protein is CASSQDVLVDFQETQYF.

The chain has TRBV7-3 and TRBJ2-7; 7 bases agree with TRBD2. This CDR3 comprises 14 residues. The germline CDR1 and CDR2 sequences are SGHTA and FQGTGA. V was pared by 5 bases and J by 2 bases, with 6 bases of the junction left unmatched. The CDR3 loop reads CASSPRGETYEQYF. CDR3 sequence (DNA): TGTGCCAGCAGCCCTCGGGGGGAAACCTACGAGCAGTACTTC.

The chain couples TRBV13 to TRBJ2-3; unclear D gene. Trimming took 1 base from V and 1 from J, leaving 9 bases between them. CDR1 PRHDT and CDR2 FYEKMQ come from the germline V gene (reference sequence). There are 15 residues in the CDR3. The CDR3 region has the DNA TGTGCCAGCAGCTTAGCGGTCTACGGCACAGATACGCAGTATTTT. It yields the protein CASSLAVYGTDTQYF. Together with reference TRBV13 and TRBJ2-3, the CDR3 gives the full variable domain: AAGVIQSPRHLIKEKRETATLKCYPIPRHDTVYWYQQGPGQDPQFLISFYEKMQSDKGSIPDRFSAQQFSDYHSELNMSSLELGDSALYFCASSLAVYGTDTQYFGPGTRLTVL.

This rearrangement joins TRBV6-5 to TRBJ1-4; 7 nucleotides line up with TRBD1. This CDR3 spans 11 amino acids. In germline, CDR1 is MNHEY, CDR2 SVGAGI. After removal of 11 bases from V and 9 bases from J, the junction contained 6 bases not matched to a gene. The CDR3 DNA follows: TGTGCCTGTAGGGACAGCCAAAAACTGTTTTTT. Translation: CACRDSQKLFF.

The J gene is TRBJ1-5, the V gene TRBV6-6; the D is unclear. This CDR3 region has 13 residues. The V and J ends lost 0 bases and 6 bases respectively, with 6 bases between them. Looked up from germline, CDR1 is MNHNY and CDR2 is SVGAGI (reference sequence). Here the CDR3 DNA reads TGTGCCAGCAGTTACTCGCGGAGTCAGCCCCAGCATTTT. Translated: CASSYSRSQPQHF.

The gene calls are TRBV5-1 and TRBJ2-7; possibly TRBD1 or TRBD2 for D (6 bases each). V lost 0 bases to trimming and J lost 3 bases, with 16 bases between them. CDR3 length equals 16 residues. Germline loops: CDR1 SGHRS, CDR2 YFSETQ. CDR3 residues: CASSLAVRGGSYEQYF. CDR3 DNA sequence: TGCGCCAGCAGCTTGGCCGTCAGGGGAGGTAGCTACGAGCAGTACTTC. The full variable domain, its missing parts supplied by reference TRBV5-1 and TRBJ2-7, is KAGVTQTPRYLIKTRGQQVTLSCSPISGHRSVSWYQQTPGQGLQFLFEYFSETQRNKGNFPGRFSGRQFSNSRSEMNVSTLELGDSALYLCASSLAVRGGSYEQYFGPGTRLTVT.

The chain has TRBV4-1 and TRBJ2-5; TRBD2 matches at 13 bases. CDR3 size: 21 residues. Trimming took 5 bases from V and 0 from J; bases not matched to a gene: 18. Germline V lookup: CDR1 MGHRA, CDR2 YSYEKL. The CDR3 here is CASSGLGRLAGGPLYQETQYF. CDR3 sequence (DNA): TGCGCCAGCAGCGGCTTAGGGAGACTAGCGGGGGGTCCCTTATACCAAGAGACCCAGTACTTC.

CDR3 sequence reads: CASSYAWNTEAFF. The CDR3 bases are TGTGCCAGCAGTTACGCTTGGAACACTGAAGCTTTCTTT. The genes are TRBV6-5 and TRBJ1-1; no clear D. The CDR3 is made up of 13 amino acids. Germline loops: CDR1 MNHEY, CDR2 SVGAGI. V lost 2 bases to trimming and J lost 1 base, with 5 bases between them.

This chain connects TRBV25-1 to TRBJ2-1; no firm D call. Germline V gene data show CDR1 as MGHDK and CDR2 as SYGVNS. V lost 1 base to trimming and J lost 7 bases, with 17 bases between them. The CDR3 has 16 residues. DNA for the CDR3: TGTGCCAGCAGTGAATGGACGGCGTCAGCGATTAATGAGCAGTTCTTC. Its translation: CASSEWTASAINEQFF.

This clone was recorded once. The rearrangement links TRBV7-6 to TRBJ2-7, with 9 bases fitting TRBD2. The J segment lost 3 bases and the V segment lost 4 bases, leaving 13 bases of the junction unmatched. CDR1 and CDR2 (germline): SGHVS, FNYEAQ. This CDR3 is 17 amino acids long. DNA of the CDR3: TGTGCCAGCAGCTCCAAAGGGGAGCGGGAGGAGGGCTACGAGCAGTACTTC. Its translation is CASSSKGEREEGYEQYF.

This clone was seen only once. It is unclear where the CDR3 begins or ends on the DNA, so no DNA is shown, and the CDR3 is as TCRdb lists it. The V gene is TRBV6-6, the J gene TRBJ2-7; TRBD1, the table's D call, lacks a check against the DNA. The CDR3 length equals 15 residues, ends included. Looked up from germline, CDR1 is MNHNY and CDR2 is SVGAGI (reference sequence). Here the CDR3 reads CASSSSTGPLLEQYF.

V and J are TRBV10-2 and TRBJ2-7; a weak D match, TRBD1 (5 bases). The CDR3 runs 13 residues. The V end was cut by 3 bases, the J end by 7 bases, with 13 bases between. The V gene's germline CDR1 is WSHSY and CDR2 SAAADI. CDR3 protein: CASSDRPPGEQYF. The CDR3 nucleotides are TGCGCCAGCAGTGATAGGCCCCCAGGGGAGCAGTACTTC.

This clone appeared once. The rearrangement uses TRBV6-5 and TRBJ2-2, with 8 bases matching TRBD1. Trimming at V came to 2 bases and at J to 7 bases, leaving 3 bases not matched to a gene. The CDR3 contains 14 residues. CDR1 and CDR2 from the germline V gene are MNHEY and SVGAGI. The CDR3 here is CASSYQGAGGELFF. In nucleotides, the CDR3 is TGTGCCAGCAGTTACCAGGGGGCGGGCGGGGAGCTGTTTTTT.

The CDR3 is CASSEVSGAYEQYF. CDR3 DNA sequence: TGTGCCAGCAGCGAGGTGAGCGGAGCCTACGAGCAGTACTTC. The chain carries TRBV5-4 and TRBJ2-7; D might be TRBD2 (5 bases). V lost 4 bases and J 2 bases, leaving 13 bases between the germline ends. There are 14 residues in the CDR3. CDR1 and CDR2 (germline): SGHNT, YYREEE (reference sequence). Looking up the rest from reference TRBV5-4 and TRBJ2-7 gives the full variable domain: ETGVTQSPTHLIKTRGQQVTLRCSSQSGHNTVSWYQQALGQGPQFIFQYYREEENGRGNFPPRFSGLQFPNYSSELNVNALELDDSALYLCASSEVSGAYEQYFGPGTRLTVT.

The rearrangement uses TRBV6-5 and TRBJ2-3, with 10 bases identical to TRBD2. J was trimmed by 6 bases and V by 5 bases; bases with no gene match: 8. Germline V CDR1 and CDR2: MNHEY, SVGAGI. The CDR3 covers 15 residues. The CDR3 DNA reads TGTGCCAGCAGTCCCACTAGCGGGGAGGGGGATACGCAGTATTTT. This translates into CASSPTSGEGDTQYF.

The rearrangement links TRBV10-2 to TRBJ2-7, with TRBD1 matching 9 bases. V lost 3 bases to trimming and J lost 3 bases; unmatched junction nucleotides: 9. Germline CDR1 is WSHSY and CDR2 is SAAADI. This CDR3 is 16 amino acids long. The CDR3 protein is CASSERWTGVDYEQYF. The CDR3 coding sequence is TGCGCCAGCAGTGAAAGATGGACAGGGGTCGACTACGAGCAGTACTTC.

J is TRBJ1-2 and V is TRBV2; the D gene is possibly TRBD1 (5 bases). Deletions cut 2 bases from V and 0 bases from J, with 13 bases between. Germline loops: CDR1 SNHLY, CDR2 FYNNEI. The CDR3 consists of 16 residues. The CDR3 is CASSEPRTGTNYGYTF. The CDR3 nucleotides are TGTGCCAGCAGTGAACCCCGAACAGGAACTAACTATGGCTACACCTTC.

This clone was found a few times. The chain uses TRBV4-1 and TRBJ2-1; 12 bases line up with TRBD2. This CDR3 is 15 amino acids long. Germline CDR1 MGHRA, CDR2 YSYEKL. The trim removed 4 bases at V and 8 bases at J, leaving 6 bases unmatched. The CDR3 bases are TGCGCCAGCAGCCCCGCCCTAGCGGGAGGGGATGAGCAGTTCTTC. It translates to CASSPALAGGDEQFF.

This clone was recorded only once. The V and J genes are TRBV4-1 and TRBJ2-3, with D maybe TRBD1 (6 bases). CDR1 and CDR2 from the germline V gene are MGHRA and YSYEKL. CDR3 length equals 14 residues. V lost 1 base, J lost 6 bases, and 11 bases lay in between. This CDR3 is CASSQGGLSDTQYF. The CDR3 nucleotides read TGCGCCAGCAGCCAAGGGGGGCTGTCCGATACGCAGTATTTT.

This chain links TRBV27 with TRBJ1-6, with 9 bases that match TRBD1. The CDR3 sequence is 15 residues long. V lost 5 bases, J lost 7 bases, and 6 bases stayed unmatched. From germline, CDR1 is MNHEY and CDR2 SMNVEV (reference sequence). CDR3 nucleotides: TGTGCCAGCAGTCCCTTCGGGACAGGGAATTCACCCCTCCACTTT. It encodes CASSPFGTGNSPLHF.

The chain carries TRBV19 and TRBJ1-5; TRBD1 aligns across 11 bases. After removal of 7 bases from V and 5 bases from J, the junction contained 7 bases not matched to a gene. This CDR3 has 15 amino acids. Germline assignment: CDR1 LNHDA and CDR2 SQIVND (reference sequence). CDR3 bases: TGTGCCAGTAACTCGGACAGGGGGCACTATCAGCCCCAGCATTTT. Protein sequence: CASNSDRGHYQPQHF. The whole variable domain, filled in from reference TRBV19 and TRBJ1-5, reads DGGITQSPKYLFRKEGQNVTLSCEQNLNHDAMYWYRQDPGQGLRLIYYSQIVNDFQKGDIAEGYSVSREKKESFPLTVTSAQKNPTAFYLCASNSDRGHYQPQHFGDGTRLSIL.

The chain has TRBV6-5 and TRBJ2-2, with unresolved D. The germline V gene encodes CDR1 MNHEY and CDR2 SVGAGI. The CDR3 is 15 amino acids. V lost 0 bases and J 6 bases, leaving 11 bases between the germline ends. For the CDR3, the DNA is TGTGCCAGCAGTTACTCGTTTTCGGTCCCCGGGGAGCTGTTTTTT. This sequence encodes CASSYSFSVPGELFF.

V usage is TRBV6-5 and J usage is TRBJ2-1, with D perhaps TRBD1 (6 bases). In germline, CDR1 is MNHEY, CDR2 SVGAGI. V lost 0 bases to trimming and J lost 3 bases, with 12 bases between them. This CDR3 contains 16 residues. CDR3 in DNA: TGTGCCAGCAGTTACTCGTCAGGGGCAGTCTACAATGAGCAGTTCTTC. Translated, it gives CASSYSSGAVYNEQFF.

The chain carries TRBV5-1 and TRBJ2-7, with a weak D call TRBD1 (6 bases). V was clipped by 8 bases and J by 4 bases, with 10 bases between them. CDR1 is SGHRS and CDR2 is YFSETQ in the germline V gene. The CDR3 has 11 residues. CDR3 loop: CASGQGYEQYF. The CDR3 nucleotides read TGCGCCAGTGGTCAGGGGTACGAGCAGTACTTC. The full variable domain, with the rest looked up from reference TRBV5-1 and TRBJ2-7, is KAGVTQTPRYLIKTRGQQVTLSCSPISGHRSVSWYQQTPGQGLQFLFEYFSETQRNKGNFPGRFSGRQFSNSRSEMNVSTLELGDSALYLCASGQGYEQYFGPGTRLTVT.

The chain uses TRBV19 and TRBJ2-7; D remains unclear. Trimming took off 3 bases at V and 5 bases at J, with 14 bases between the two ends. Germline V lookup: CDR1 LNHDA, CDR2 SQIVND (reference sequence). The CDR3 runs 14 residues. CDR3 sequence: CASSIGSVWDEQYF. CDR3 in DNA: TGTGCCAGTAGTATTGGCTCCGTTTGGGACGAGCAGTACTTC.

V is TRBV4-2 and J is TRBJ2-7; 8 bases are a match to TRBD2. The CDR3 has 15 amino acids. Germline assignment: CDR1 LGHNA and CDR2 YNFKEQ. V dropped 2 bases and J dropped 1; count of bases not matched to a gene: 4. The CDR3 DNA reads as TGTGCCAGCAGCCAAACGGCTAGCGGGTCCTACGAGCAGTACTTC. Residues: CASSQTASGSYEQYF.

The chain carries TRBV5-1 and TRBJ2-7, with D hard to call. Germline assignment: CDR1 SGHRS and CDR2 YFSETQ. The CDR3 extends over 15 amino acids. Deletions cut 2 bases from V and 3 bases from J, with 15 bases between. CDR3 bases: TGCGCCAGCAGCTTTAGCCTATCATTCCACTACGAGCAGTACTTC. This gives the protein CASSFSLSFHYEQYF.